One and the same sample provided the 22 T cell receptor beta chains below, sequenced in a study of T-cell reconstitution after alpha-beta-depleted transplantation in children. TCRbeta library preparation incorporated unique molecular identifiers. TCRdb ran MiXCR on the PCR reads and lists one entry per CDR3 protein. The table has 120,000 or so distinct CDR3 sequences, more than 20% seen once. This material consisted of PBMCs, mostly from graft donor cells, taken 180 days after TCRalphabeta/CD19-depleted stem cell transplant. The receptors derive from a male patient aged 2 to 10 who had a stem cell transplant for chronic granulomatous disease, so the T cells may come from the graft donor.

Points on this clonotype: One junction end does not reproduce the germline sequence, and a read error may be involved. V gene TRBV5-1 combines with J gene TRBJ2-1; weak D call: TRBD2 (5 bases). The CDR3 sequence is 12 residues long. Germline CDR1 and CDR2: SGHRS and YFSETQ. The CDR3 bases are TGCGCCAACAGCTTGGTTAGCGCTGAGCAGTTCTTC. It translates to CANSLVSAEQFF.

The gene calls are TRBV14 and TRBJ1-1; D is unclear. The CDR3 is 13 residues long. The V end was cut by 4 bases, the J end by 1 base, with 7 bases between. Germline CDR1 reads SGHDN; CDR2 reads FVKESK. CDR3 in amino acids: CASSRTANTEAFF. CDR3 sequence (DNA): TGTGCCAGCAGCCGTACCGCGAACACTGAAGCTTTCTTT.

J is TRBJ2-7 and V is TRBV7-9; tentative D call: TRBD2 (5 bases). CDR3 length: 14 amino acids. V lost 5 bases and J lost 2, with 13 bases in between. CDR1 and CDR2 from the germline V gene are SEHNR and FQNEAQ (reference sequence). In nucleotides, the CDR3 is TGTGCCAGCAGCCAAAAGACTAACACCTACGAGCAGTACTTC. Translating it yields CASSQKTNTYEQYF. The full variable domain, its missing parts supplied by reference TRBV7-9 and TRBJ2-7, is DTGVSQNPRHKITKRGQNVTFRCDPISEHNRLYWYRQTLGQGPEFLTYFQNEAQLEKSRLLSDRFSAERPKGSFSTLEIQRTEQGDSAMYLCASSQKTNTYEQYFGPGTRLTVT.

The chain joins TRBV6-4 to TRBJ2-3; D perhaps matches TRBD2 (6 bases). CDR1 and CDR2 (germline): MRHNA, SNTAGT. Trimming stripped 3 bases from V and 3 bases from J, with 13 bases between. The CDR3 consists of 15 residues. CDR3 amino acids: CASSERGGSTDTQYF. CDR3 in DNA: TGTGCCAGCAGTGAGAGGGGAGGTAGTACAGATACGCAGTATTTT.

This chain connects TRBV5-1 to TRBJ2-7; the match to TRBD1 covers 10 bases. The germline V gene has CDR1 SGHRS and CDR2 YFSETQ. The CDR3 extends over 15 amino acids. V shed 4 bases and J 6 bases; nucleotides not matched to a gene: 10. The CDR3 bases are TGCGCCAGCAGCGGGGACAGGGGAACAATTGGCGAGCAGTACTTC. This translates into CASSGDRGTIGEQYF.

In DNA, the CDR3 is TGCGCCAGCAGCCCGAGTGACAGGGCAAACTATGGCTACACCTTC. Residues: CASSPSDRANYGYTF. The chain carries TRBV4-1 and TRBJ1-2; 7 bases fit TRBD1. Germline V gene lookup returns CDR1 MGHRA and CDR2 YSYEKL. The CDR3 totals 15 residues. V lost 4 bases to trimming and J lost 2 bases; unmatched junction nucleotides: 7.

This clonotype was picked up many times. The chain carries TRBV12-3 or TRBV12-4 and TRBJ1-5; 7 bases align to TRBD1. V trimming: 6 bases; J trimming: 4 bases; junction bases outside the gene matches: 12. The length of the CDR3 is 16 residues. The CDR3 coding sequence is TGTGCCAGCAGCTTCCAGACAGGGCCGCCAAATCAGCCCCAGCATTTT. Translated: CASSFQTGPPNQPQHF.

The table lists this clonotype with a few counts. The DNA for the CDR3 is TGCAGTGCTCGCCCAACTAGCGGTCCTAGCACAGATACGCAGTATTTT. Its translation: CSARPTSGPSTDTQYF. The V and J genes are TRBV20-1 and TRBJ2-3, with 8 bases identical to TRBD2. CDR1 is DFQATT and CDR2 is SNEGSKA in the germline V gene (reference sequence). This CDR3 contains 16 residues. J was trimmed by 0 bases and V by 5 bases; bases with no gene match: 10.

This rearrangement joins TRBV20-1 to TRBJ1-1; D gene unclear. The V gene lost 2 bases and the J gene lost 11 bases, with 15 bases spanning the gap. This CDR3 spans 12 amino acids. Germline V CDR1 and CDR2: DFQATT, SNEGSKA (reference sequence). The CDR3 DNA reads TGCAGTGCTAGACAAGTGAAAGAGGCGGCTTTCTTT. As protein: CSARQVKEAAFF.

This clonotype was found many times. CDR3: CASSSRETQYF. The CDR3 region has the DNA TGTGCCAGCAGCTCTCGAGAGACCCAGTACTTC. The chain combines TRBV5-6 with TRBJ2-5; D gene unclear. The germline gives CDR1 SGHDT, CDR2 YYEEEE. This CDR3 region has 11 residues. The V and J ends lost 3 bases and 4 bases respectively, with 4 bases between them.

This clonotype was seen ten or more times. The V and J genes are TRBV28 and TRBJ2-3, with 11 bases aligning to TRBD2. Germline CDR1 MDHEN, CDR2 SYDVKM. The CDR3 has 15 amino acids. V shed 6 bases, J shed 2 bases, and the junction held 4 bases outside the gene matches. CDR3 nucleotides: TGTGCCAGCAGCCTAGCGGGAGGCAACACAGATACGCAGTATTTT. Encoded protein: CASSLAGGNTDTQYF.

In this sample, this clonotype turned up many times. CDR3 sequence (DNA): TGTGCTAGTGGTTTGGACAGGGGCAGGGGCACAGATACGCAGTATTTT. Its translation is CASGLDRGRGTDTQYF. The chain employs TRBV12-5 and TRBJ2-3, with 7 bases matching TRBD1. The CDR3 sequence is 16 residues long. CDR1 and CDR2 (germline): LGHNT, FRNRAP. The V segment lost 1 base and the J segment 1 base; nucleotides outside the gene matches: 5.

The V call is TRBV4-1, the J call TRBJ2-1; TRBD2 agrees at 12 bases. The CDR3 runs to 17 residues. Per the germline V gene, CDR1 is MGHRA and CDR2 is YSYEKL. The V gene end was trimmed by 3 bases and the J gene end by 5 bases; junction bases not matched to a gene: 8. CDR3 in amino acids: CASSHALAGGRDNEQFF. The CDR3 nucleotides are TGCGCCAGCAGCCACGCGCTAGCGGGAGGGCGAGACAATGAGCAGTTCTTC.

This clonotype showed up just once. This chain connects TRBV11-2 to TRBJ1-4, with 10 bases fitting TRBD1. The V gene end was trimmed by 1 base and the J gene end by 3 bases; junction bases not matched to a gene: 14. The CDR3 runs to 20 residues. The germline V gene encodes CDR1 SGHAT and CDR2 FQNNGV. The CDR3 reads CASSLGQRDRGVKANEKLFF. The CDR3, as DNA: TGTGCCAGCAGCTTAGGTCAACGGGACAGGGGAGTTAAGGCTAATGAAAAACTGTTTTTT. Complete variable domain (other parts from reference TRBV11-2 and TRBJ1-4): EAGVAQSPRYKIIEKRQSVAFWCNPISGHATLYWYQQILGQGPKLLIQFQNNGVVDDSQLPKDRFSAERLKGVDSTLKIQPAKLEDSAVYLCASSLGQRDRGVKANEKLFFGSGTQLSVL.

This clonotype turned up a few times. The chain carries TRBV6-1 and TRBJ2-7; D unresolved. The V gene lost 6 bases and the J gene lost 3 bases, with 12 bases spanning the gap. CDR1 MNHNS and CDR2 SASEGT come from the germline V gene. This CDR3 region has 13 residues. The CDR3 DNA reads as TGTGCCAGCAGCCCAGAGCACCGCTACGAGCAGTACTTC. Its translation is CASSPEHRYEQYF.

This clonotype was recorded many times. The rearrangement joins TRBV5-1 to TRBJ2-1; maybe TRBD1 (6 bases). The CDR3 consists of 16 residues. Trimming removed 0 bases at V and 5 bases at J, with 15 bases between. The V gene's germline CDR1 is SGHRS and CDR2 YFSETQ. CDR3 in amino acids: CASSLVGRGLHNEQFF. CDR3 sequence (DNA): TGCGCCAGCAGCTTGGTTGGCAGGGGCCTCCACAATGAGCAGTTCTTC.

The V gene is TRBV5-1, the J gene TRBJ2-7; possibly TRBD1 for D (6 bases). Trimming removed 4 bases from V and 0 bases from J, with 14 bases in between. Germline-derived CDR1 and CDR2 are SGHRS and YFSETQ. The CDR3 is 15 amino acids. For the CDR3, the DNA is TGCGCCAGCAGCGGTACAGGGTTTCCCTCCTACGAGCAGTACTTC. Protein sequence: CASSGTGFPSYEQYF.

V usage is TRBV6-1 and J usage is TRBJ1-6; D unresolved. Trimming stripped 5 bases from V and 10 bases from J, with 12 bases between. CDR1 is MNHNS and CDR2 is SASEGT in the germline V gene. The length of the CDR3 is 13 residues. CDR3 nucleotides: TGTGCCAGCAGTCCAAGCCCGAGGTCACCCCTCCACTTT. Encoded protein: CASSPSPRSPLHF.

This clonotype has a handful of counts. The chain combines TRBV20-1 with TRBJ2-1; D possibly corresponds to TRBD1 (5 bases). Germline CDR1 reads DFQATT; CDR2 reads SNEGSKA (reference sequence). The CDR3 extends over 15 amino acids. Trimming removed 1 base from V and 2 bases from J, with 12 bases in between. CDR3 in DNA: TGCAGTGCTAGAGTGGGGCTAAAGACCTACAATGAGCAGTTCTTC. Protein: CSARVGLKTYNEQFF.

This clonotype occurred many times. The chain couples TRBV12-3 or TRBV12-4 to TRBJ2-5; TRBD1 might be the D (5 bases). The CDR3 runs to 16 residues. Between the trimmed V and J ends, which lost 4 bases and 5 bases, there was a span of 20 bases. This CDR3 is CASSSPRGRSRETQYF. CDR3 in DNA: TGTGCCAGCAGTTCTCCTAGGGGCCGGTCGAGGGAGACCCAGTACTTC.

This chain connects TRBV12-3 or TRBV12-4 to TRBJ2-2, with D perhaps assigned TRBD1 or TRBD2 (5 bases each). This CDR3 has 15 amino acids. Trimming removed 7 bases at V and 4 bases at J, with 16 bases between. CDR3 in amino acids: CASKPGTTSTGELFF. DNA of the CDR3: TGTGCCAGCAAACCCGGGACCACGAGCACCGGGGAGCTGTTTTTT.

This clonotype turned up a few times. V is TRBV7-2 and J is TRBJ2-1; possible D gene TRBD1, 6 bases. CDR3 length: 12 residues. Trimming removed 5 bases from V and 9 bases from J, with 11 bases in between. Germline loops: CDR1 SGHTA, CDR2 FQGNSA. This chain's CDR3 is CASSRQVGEQFF. CDR3 DNA sequence: TGTGCCAGCAGCAGACAGGTTGGTGAGCAGTTCTTC.